A single TCR beta chain is shown here with its context. The data belong to a study of metastatic and nonmetastatic thyroid tumors. Methods used by the authors: Researchers built a distant-metastasis classifier for papillary thyroid cancer that drew on CDR3 differences across clinicopathological groups. TCRdb re-called clones via MiXCR from the PCR reads. It is TCRdb's table, rather than the study itself, that gives the V and J calls and clone size. This table has approximately 70,000 clones, roughly a sixth appearing once. Patients were all untreated before their thyroid surgery. V was cut by 2 bases and J by 4 bases, with 6 bases left in between. From germline, CDR1 is MGHRA and CDR2 YSYEKL. The CDR3 has 13 residues.

The sequence derives from a female donor with papillary thyroid cancer or a benign thyroid nodule (not recorded which). Some clones in this sample may be carry-over from other donors' samples. Material for sequencing was blood. This chain links TRBV4-1 with TRBJ1-3; unclear D gene. CDR3 DNA sequence: TGCGCCAGCAGCCAAACAAGGGGAAACACCATATATTTT. It translates to CASSQTRGNTIYF.